The T cell receptor beta chain under discussion was sequenced for a study of blood T cell repertoires in COVID-19. Generated by immunoSEQ multiplex PCR, the TCRdb table keeps only in-frame clones and is missing some. The sample shows about 150,000 clones, roughly 80% of them seen only once. The germline V gene has CDR1 MNHEY and CDR2 SMNVEV (reference sequence). V dropped 6 bases and J dropped 1 base, with 10 bases sitting between them. The CDR3 has 14 amino acids. Input material: peripheral blood. V gene TRBV27 combines with J gene TRBJ1-5; tentative D call: TRBD1 (6 bases). This sequence was found in a man aged 60 to 69 with acute or convalescent COVID-19. The CDR3 loop is CASSLGHSNQPQHF. The CDR3 nucleotides are TGTGCCAGCAGCCTGGGACACAGCAATCAGCCCCAGCATTTT.